This T cell receptor beta chain emerged from a study of T-cell memory formation after mild COVID-19. For the study at large: TCR clusters were largely donor specific. Study conclusions and caveats: CD4+ contracting clones were found mainly in CM and EM, and CD8+ ones in EMRA.

As for this clonotype: No antigen is known for it.

One entry per CDR3 protein, called by TCRdb with MiXCR from the 5' RACE reads. The table includes about 430,000 distinct CDR3 sequences, 20% to 25% detected once. This CDR3 contains 12 residues. The V gene lost 3 bases and the J gene lost 5 bases, with 8 bases spanning the gap. Looked up from germline, CDR1 is DFQATT and CDR2 is SNEGSKA (reference sequence). This sequence originates from an adult woman who had mild COVID-19 (a few samples of this study predate the infection). Cell type and time point are not known. The rearrangement links TRBV20-1 to TRBJ1-5; D not resolved. The specimen was PBMCs or a T cell subset sorted from them (not recorded which). The CDR3 sequence is CSAREGDQPQHF. CDR3 in DNA: TGCAGTGCTAGGGAAGGAGATCAGCCCCAGCATTTT.